This T cell receptor (beta chain) was obtained from a study of blood T cell repertoires in COVID-19. The wider study: Italy, Spain and the United States were the sources of the convalescent and acute COVID-19 samples.

The CDR3 consists of 12 residues. Trimming pared 8 bases from V and 5 bases from J, leaving 12 bases between. The germline gives CDR1 MNHEY, CDR2 SVGAGI. This clone was found once. Other DNA sequences in this sample translate to the same CDR3. Profiled with immunoSEQ multiplex PCR; TCRdb holds only in-frame clones, not every one. The repertoire holds under 45,000 clones, with around 82% as singletons. The sequenced sample was peripheral blood. The V and J genes are TRBV6-5 and TRBJ1-2, with D tentatively TRBD1 (6 bases). The receptor was isolated from an elderly man with acute or convalescent COVID-19. The CDR3 coding sequence is TGTGCCAGCCGAGCAGGGGAGTATGGCTACACCTTC. Protein: CASRAGEYGYTF.